This T cell receptor beta chain was documented in a study of cytomegalovirus exposure and HLA in healthy donors. PCR primers comprised 60 Vbeta and 13 Jbeta primers. Some clones are missing from TCRdb's copy, which holds only in-frame ones; the method was immunoSEQ multiplex PCR. Of 130,000 or so clones in the sample, around 67% were seen once. From germline, CDR1 is MNHEY and CDR2 SMNVEV (reference sequence). The ends were cut back, 4 bases at V and 5 bases at J, with 12 bases in the middle. The CDR3 has 14 residues. V gene TRBV27 combines with J gene TRBJ2-1; possibly TRBD2 for D (6 bases). This receptor was obtained from a middle-aged woman in good health and CMV-seropositive. The specimen was PBMCs. CDR3: CASSSSRLDNEQFF. CDR3 nucleotide sequence: TGTGCCAGCAGTTCCTCTCGACTAGACAATGAGCAGTTCTTC.